The clone carrying this T cell receptor (beta chain) was counted at least ten times. The antigen is not known. It was RNA transcripts that yielded the amplified TCR beta CDR3 regions. HTBI primers were the set used in a first-round RT-PCR of the TCR CDR3. From the multiplex PCR reads, TCRdb called clonotypes with MiXCR, one entry per CDR3 protein. The sample yields some 550,000 distinct CDR3 sequences, around 20% seen once. These data are taken from a study of T cells in Graves' hyperthyroidism and ophthalmopathy. The germline V and J ends were trimmed by 6 bases and 0 bases, with 15 bases remaining between them. This CDR3 contains 16 residues. Germline loops: CDR1 MDHEN, CDR2 SYDVKM. Findings of the study overall: Before onset, by a median of about seven months, the model predicted ophthalmopathy.

On the basis of clinical symptoms, serum thyroxine and TRAb, thyroid ultrasound and orbital computed tomography, diagnoses were made. This receptor was obtained from a man in his late teens or twenties with Graves' hyperthyroidism. V gene TRBV28 combines with J gene TRBJ1-5; the D is unclear. Input material: blood. CDR3 nucleotides: TGTGCCAGCAGACGAAGGGAATCGGGTAGCAATCAGCCCCAGCATTTT. It translates to CASRRRESGSNQPQHF.